Shown below are 30 T cell receptor beta chains from a single sample sequenced in a study of blood T cells in healthy people across ages. Through a sample-barcoded 5' primer and a J-beta primer mix, a second PCR was run for roughly 6 to 12 cycles. TCRdb independently ran MiXCR on the 5' RACE reads; one entry per CDR3 protein. The sample contains 380,000 or so distinct CDR3 sequences, approximately 47% of which appear only once. The sequencing sample was made of blood. Source of these receptors: a man aged 55 to 70 in good health.

This clonotype has more than one count but fewer than ten. V gene TRBV29-1 combines with J gene TRBJ2-7; TRBD1 matches at 9 bases. From germline, CDR1 is SQVTM and CDR2 ANQGSEA. The junction had 9 bases not matched to a gene; V was cut back by 8 bases and J by 7 bases. The CDR3 covers 12 residues. CDR3: CSFWGTGIEQYF. In DNA, the CDR3 is TGCAGCTTTTGGGGGACAGGGATTGAGCAGTACTTC.

This clonotype was found a few times. The V gene is TRBV7-9, the J gene TRBJ1-1; D call uncertain. The CDR3 contains 13 residues. Germline values: CDR1 SEHNR, CDR2 FQNEAQ (reference sequence). The V end was cut by 5 bases, the J end by 6 bases, with 13 bases between. For the CDR3, the DNA is TGTGCCAGCAGCCGGGCAGGACGACCTGAAGCTTTCTTT. It is translated as CASSRAGRPEAFF.

This clonotype was seen more than once but under ten times. The chain uses TRBV12-3 or TRBV12-4 and TRBJ1-6; D is perhaps TRBD1 (5 bases). The V gene lost 6 bases and the J gene lost 5 bases, with 11 bases spanning the gap. The CDR3 covers 14 residues. CDR3 region: CASRGTTDNSPLHF. In nucleotides, the CDR3 is TGTGCCAGCAGGGGGACCACAGATAATTCACCCCTCCACTTT.

This clonotype was observed a handful of times. V is TRBV5-1 and J is TRBJ2-3; D is undetermined. The germline V gene has CDR1 SGHRS and CDR2 YFSETQ. This CDR3 spans 11 amino acids. V lost 7 bases and J 6 bases, leaving 9 bases between the germline ends. CDR3: CASVELDTQYF. CDR3 coding DNA: TGCGCCAGCGTGGAGCTGGATACGCAGTATTTT.

Comment on this clonotype: One junction end does not reproduce the germline sequence, and a read error may be involved. The chain is built from TRBV6-2 or TRBV6-3 and TRBJ2-6; 9 bases match TRBD1. This CDR3 spans 17 amino acids. Germline values: CDR1 MNHEY, CDR2 SVGEGT. The CDR3 bases are TGTGTCAGCAGACCCCCCGGACAGGGGAGTGGGGCCAACGTCCTGACTTTC. This gives the protein CVSRPPGQGSGANVLTF.

In its sample, this clonotype was seen once. The chain couples TRBV3-1 to TRBJ2-3; 8 nucleotides align to TRBD2. V was clipped by 8 bases and J by 8 bases; unmatched bases: 12. The CDR3 has 14 amino acids. Germline V CDR1 and CDR2: LGHDT, YNNKEL (reference sequence). The CDR3 is CASARGLGVGTQYF. CDR3 in DNA: TGTGCCAGCGCACGGGGACTAGGTGTAGGTACGCAGTATTTT.

A few counts support this clonotype. The chain employs TRBV7-9 and TRBJ2-5, with D tentatively TRBD1 or TRBD2 (6 bases each). The germline V gene has CDR1 SEHNR and CDR2 FQNEAQ (reference sequence). The CDR3 contains 14 residues. The ends were cut back, 3 bases at V and 5 bases at J, with 13 bases in the middle. The CDR3, as DNA: TGTGCCAGCAGCTTTGGGGGGCTTACGGAGACCCAGTACTTC. As protein: CASSFGGLTETQYF.

This clonotype was seen a few times. The rearrangement links TRBV5-1 to TRBJ2-4, with D possibly called TRBD1 or TRBD2 (5 bases each). The DNA end favors TRBJ2-7, so the J call may be wrong. This CDR3 is built from 14 residues. Germline V CDR1 and CDR2: SGHRS, YFSETQ. For the CDR3, the DNA is TGCGCCAGCAGCCCCCGGGACGGAAACTACGAGCAGTACTTC. Translating gives CASSPRDGNYEQYF.

At least ten counts were recorded for this clonotype. The chain carries TRBV12-3 or TRBV12-4 and TRBJ2-6; 7 bases are a match to TRBD1. The CDR3 spans 15 residues. Germline trimming cut 5 bases from V and 4 bases from J; bases unmatched to any gene: 5. The CDR3 reads CASSLTGVGANVLTF. CDR3 coding DNA: TGTGCCAGCAGTCTAACAGGGGTAGGGGCCAACGTCCTGACTTTC.

The chain couples TRBV4-3 to TRBJ1-6; 9 bases agree with TRBD1. The J segment lost 12 bases and the V segment lost 0 bases, leaving 9 bases of the junction unmatched. Germline CDR1 is LGHNA and CDR2 is YSLEER. CDR3 length equals 16 residues. CDR3 DNA: TGCGCCAGCAGCCAAGAAGTACAGGGGGCAGGTGGACCCCTCCACTTT. Its protein is CASSQEVQGAGGPLHF.

This clonotype occurred a few times. The chain has TRBV12-3 or TRBV12-4 and TRBJ2-1; possibly TRBD2 for D (6 bases). Trimming took off 7 bases at V and 10 bases at J, with 20 bases between the two ends. The length of the CDR3 is 14 residues. Written as DNA, the CDR3 is TGTGCCAGCACCGGGACTTCAGGACTCAAGGAGCAGTTCTTC. This gives the protein CASTGTSGLKEQFF.

The V gene is TRBV28, the J gene TRBJ2-1; maybe TRBD1 (5 bases). The CDR3 has 13 residues. Germline loops: CDR1 MDHEN, CDR2 SYDVKM. Trimming pared 6 bases from V and 8 bases from J, leaving 14 bases between. CDR3 coding DNA: TGTGCCAGCAGCCAGGGCCCCTTTGATGAGCAGTTCTTC. Translation gives CASSQGPFDEQFF. Full variable domain (outside the CDR3, taken from reference TRBV28 and TRBJ2-1): DVKVTQSSRYLVKRTGEKVFLECVQDMDHENMFWYRQDPGLGLRLIYFSYDVKMKEKGDIPEGYSVSREKKERFSLILESASTNQTSMYLCASSQGPFDEQFFGPGTRLTVL.

This sequence joins TRBV20-1 and TRBJ2-1; 8 bases fit TRBD2. The assigned J gene may be wrong: the sequence end matches TRBJ2-7 better. CDR1 is DFQATT and CDR2 is SNEGSKA in the germline V gene (reference sequence). The CDR3 totals 14 residues. The CDR3 DNA reads as TGCAGTGCGGAGACTAGCGAAACTTACAATGAGCAGTACTTC. Translation: CSAETSETYNEQYF.

The rearrangement joins TRBV6-6 to TRBJ2-7, with a possible D match to TRBD1 (5 bases). V was cut by 2 bases and J by 7 bases, with 21 bases left in between. CDR1 MNHNY and CDR2 SVGAGI come from the germline V gene (reference sequence). The CDR3 totals 16 residues. The CDR3 DNA follows: TGTGCCAGCAGTTACAAAAGCCCAGGGCCGTATTATGAGCAGTACTTC. Its translation is CASSYKSPGPYYEQYF.

V gene TRBV2 combines with J gene TRBJ2-7, with D perhaps matching TRBD2 (5 bases). Germline V gives CDR1 SNHLY, CDR2 FYNNEI. With 2 bases removed from V and 2 bases from J, the gap between germline ends came to 16 bases. The CDR3 is 16 residues long. Here the CDR3 DNA reads TGTGCCAGCAGTGAAACGCCGGGCGGGCAAGCCTACGAGCAGTACTTC. This gives the protein CASSETPGGQAYEQYF.

About this clonotype itself: Without the conserved terminal phenylalanine or tryptophan, this CDR3 likely stems from a read error. The chain combines TRBV7-3 with TRBJ1-2, with 9 positions matching TRBD1. J gave up 1 base and V 0 bases, and 6 bases lay outside the gene matches. Per the germline V gene, CDR1 is SGHTA and CDR2 is FQGTGA. The CDR3 sequence is 17 residues long. Here the CDR3 DNA reads TGTGCCAGCAGCTTAACCCCCCCGGACAGGGGTAACTATGGCTACACCCTC. Residues: CASSLTPPDRGNYGYTL.

The chain uses TRBV29-1 and TRBJ2-4; D gene uncertain. Per the germline V gene, CDR1 is SQVTM and CDR2 is ANQGSEA. The V and J ends lost 7 bases and 5 bases respectively, with 12 bases between them. The CDR3 totals 12 residues. In DNA, the CDR3 is TGCAGCGCCTCTCTGGCCCAAAACATTCAGTACTTC. As protein: CSASLAQNIQYF.

This clonotype was seen a few times. The chain couples TRBV3-1 to TRBJ1-2, with D uncertain. Deletions cut 3 bases from V and 0 bases from J, with 14 bases between. This CDR3 spans 16 amino acids. Germline V lookup: CDR1 LGHDT, CDR2 YNNKEL (reference sequence). This CDR3 reads CASSQASQLANYGYTF. As DNA, the CDR3 is TGTGCCAGCAGCCAGGCCAGTCAGTTAGCTAACTATGGCTACACCTTC. Full variable domain (remainder filled in from reference TRBV3-1 and TRBJ1-2): DTAVSQTPKYLVTQMGNDKSIKCEQNLGHDTMYWYKQDSKKFLKIMFSYNNKELIINETVPNRFSPKSPDKAHLNLHINSLELGDSAVYFCASSQASQLANYGYTFGSGTRLTVV.

The chain carries TRBV6-1 and TRBJ2-3; no clear D gene. Trimming stripped 1 base from V and 5 bases from J, with 13 bases between. CDR3 length equals 15 residues. Germline V gene sequence: CDR1 MNHNS, CDR2 SASEGT. The CDR3 region is CASSEGARDGDTQYF. The CDR3 bases are TGTGCCAGCAGTGAAGGGGCTAGGGATGGAGATACGCAGTATTTT.

The chain links TRBV9 to TRBJ2-1; D is possibly TRBD1 (6 bases). The germline V and J ends were trimmed by 4 bases and 7 bases, with 18 bases remaining between them. This CDR3 comprises 15 residues. CDR1 SGDLS and CDR2 YYNGEE come from the germline V gene. The CDR3 DNA reads as TGTGCCAGCAGCCCAGATGGGACCACAGGGAATGAGCAGTTCTTC. Amino acid sequence: CASSPDGTTGNEQFF. Filled out from reference TRBV9 and TRBJ2-1, the complete variable domain reads DSGVTQTPKHLITATGQRVTLRCSPRSGDLSVYWYQQSLDQGLQFLIQYYNGEERAKGNILERFSAQQFPDLHSELNLSSLELGDSALYFCASSPDGTTGNEQFFGPGTRLTVL.

V is TRBV10-3 and J is TRBJ1-2, with unresolved D. This CDR3 comprises 15 residues. Per the germline V gene, CDR1 is ENHRY and CDR2 is SYGVKD. V was shortened by 6 bases and J by 2 bases, with 16 bases between the two germline ends. Here the CDR3 reads CAIRAEPPQNYGYTF. The CDR3 coding sequence is TGTGCCATCAGGGCGGAGCCCCCACAGAACTATGGCTACACCTTC.

This chain links TRBV4-1 with TRBJ2-3; 12 bases map to TRBD2. The CDR3 is made up of 17 amino acids. J lost 6 bases, V lost 1 base, and 8 bases had no gene match. Germline CDR1 reads MGHRA; CDR2 reads YSYEKL. CDR3 nucleotides: TGCGCCAGCAGCCAAGGGGCTAGCGGGGGGGCCCTCGATACGCAGTATTTT. Amino acid sequence: CASSQGASGGALDTQYF.

The rearrangement links TRBV2 to TRBJ2-3; D is unclear. The CDR3 has 15 residues. Trimming took 5 bases from V and 5 from J, leaving 17 bases between them. CDR1 is SNHLY, CDR2 FYNNEI, per germline. Here the CDR3 DNA reads TGTGCCAGCAGTATCCGCGGAGCCACCCAAGATACGCAGTATTTT. Its protein product is CASSIRGATQDTQYF.

V and J are TRBV5-1 and TRBJ2-7, with D possibly being TRBD1 or TRBD2 (6 bases each). This CDR3 region has 14 residues. V lost 4 bases, J lost 3 bases, and 14 bases lay in between. CDR1 and CDR2 (germline): SGHRS, YFSETQ. CDR3: CASSLEGHHYEQYF. Here the CDR3 DNA reads TGCGCCAGCAGCCTGGAGGGACACCACTACGAGCAGTACTTC.

This chain links TRBV20-1 with TRBJ1-5, with unresolved D. V shed 5 bases and J shed 4 bases, with 15 bases lying between them. The CDR3 sequence is 14 residues long. Germline-derived CDR1 and CDR2 are DFQATT and SNEGSKA (reference sequence). The CDR3 DNA reads TGCAGTGCTTACAATGGGCGCCTTAATCAGCCCCAGCATTTT. Amino acids: CSAYNGRLNQPQHF.

This clonotype has more than one count but fewer than ten. The chain uses TRBV29-1 and TRBJ2-5; a possible D gene is TRBD2 (6 bases). Trimming cost V 6 bases and J 9 bases, with 17 bases left between them. The CDR3 covers 12 residues. The germline V gene encodes CDR1 SQVTM and CDR2 ANQGSEA. DNA of the CDR3: TGCAGCGTCGGGACTGCCAGTCTCGCCCAGTACTTC. This codes for CSVGTASLAQYF.

The table lists this clonotype with a few counts. The J gene is TRBJ2-7, the V gene TRBV6-5; 12 bases align to TRBD1. The CDR3 extends over 14 amino acids. Looked up from germline, CDR1 is MNHEY and CDR2 is SVGAGI. Trimming took 6 bases from V and 2 from J; bases not matched to a gene: 2. The CDR3 reads CASRGTGGAYEQYF. CDR3 bases: TGTGCCAGCAGAGGGACAGGGGGCGCCTACGAGCAGTACTTC.

The chain has TRBV5-1 and TRBJ2-5, with TRBD1 matching over 7 bases. Losses at the gene ends were 2 bases for V and 1 base for J; bases not matched to a gene: 5. The CDR3 is 15 residues long. Germline CDR1 and CDR2: SGHRS and YFSETQ. Here the CDR3 DNA reads TGCGCCAGCAGCTTAGGGGGCAGCCTCCAAGAGACCCAGTACTTC. Residues: CASSLGGSLQETQYF.

This clonotype came up a few times. The chain joins TRBV29-1 to TRBJ2-7; tentative D call: TRBD1 (5 bases). Germline CDR1 is SQVTM and CDR2 is ANQGSEA. This CDR3 has 13 amino acids. V lost 7 bases, J lost 2 bases, and 15 bases lay in between. This CDR3 is CSARQSATYEQYF. In DNA form, the CDR3 reads TGCAGCGCAAGACAGAGTGCAACCTACGAGCAGTACTTC.

J is TRBJ2-3 and V is TRBV3-1, with TRBD2 as a possible D gene (6 bases). Trimming left V 4 bases short and J 2 bases short, with 19 bases between. This CDR3 comprises 17 residues. CDR1 is LGHDT, CDR2 YNNKEL, per germline (reference sequence). The CDR3 protein is CASSPEPWLASTDTQYF. The DNA of the CDR3 is TGTGCCAGCAGCCCAGAACCGTGGCTAGCGTCCACAGATACGCAGTATTTT.